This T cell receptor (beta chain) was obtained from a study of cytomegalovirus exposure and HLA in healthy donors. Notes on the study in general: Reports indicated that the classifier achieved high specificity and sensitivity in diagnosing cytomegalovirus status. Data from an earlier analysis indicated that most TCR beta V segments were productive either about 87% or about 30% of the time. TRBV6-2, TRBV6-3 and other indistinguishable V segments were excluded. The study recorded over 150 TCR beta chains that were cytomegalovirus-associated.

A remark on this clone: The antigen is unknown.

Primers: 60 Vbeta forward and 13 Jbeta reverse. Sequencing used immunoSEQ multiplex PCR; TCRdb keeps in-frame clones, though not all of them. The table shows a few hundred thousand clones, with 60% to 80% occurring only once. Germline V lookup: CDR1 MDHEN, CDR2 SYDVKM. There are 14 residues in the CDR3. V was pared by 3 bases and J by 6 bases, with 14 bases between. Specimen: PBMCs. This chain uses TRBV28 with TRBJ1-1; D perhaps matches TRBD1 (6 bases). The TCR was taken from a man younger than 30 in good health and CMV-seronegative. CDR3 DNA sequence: TGTGCCAGCAGTTTGTGGCAGGGGAAGGCTGAAGCTTTCTTT. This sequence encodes CASSLWQGKAEAFF.